This T cell receptor beta chain was sequenced in a study of shared clonotypes between healthy human individuals. It was CD45RO-negative cells, positively selected for CCR7, that made up naive CD8 cells, with terminally differentiated effector memory CD45RA+ cells excluded. The germline CDR1 and CDR2 sequences are SEHNR and FQNEAQ (reference sequence). This CDR3 is built from 16 residues. The ends were cut back, 0 bases at V and 3 bases at J, with 15 bases in the middle. Authors' processing steps: As immunoSEQ supplied junction-only sequences (without quality scores), filtering differed. The method was immunoSEQ multiplex PCR; TCRdb's version includes in-frame clones alone and lacks a portion of them. V and J calls and clone size come straight from that table; D and trimming were deduced from the DNA. The sample holds 1.5 million to 2.5 million clones, about 95% seen once.

Sequencing used naive CD8+ T cells sorted from blood. The source of this sequence is a man between 18 and 35 years old in good health. The chain employs TRBV7-9 and TRBJ2-7, with D possibly being TRBD2 (6 bases). In DNA, the CDR3 is TGTGCCAGCAGCTTAGCCCCCTCCGGAGGGCTCTACGAGCAGTACTTC. Protein product: CASSLAPSGGLYEQYF.